This TCR beta chain was observed in a study of neurological immune-mediated disorders. Study findings and constraints: Healthy controls had more TCR clonal expansion than multiple sclerosis, which showed the least, whereas HTLV-1-associated myelopathy showed the most.

The unsorted libraries were prepared from 2 million PBMCs (stored at -80 C). The J segment lost 0 bases and the V segment lost 0 bases, leaving 9 bases of the junction unmatched. CDR1 DFQATT and CDR2 SNEGSKA come from the germline V gene (reference sequence). CDR3 size: 18 residues. 5'RACE generated cDNA with 10-nucleotide random UMIs. Whenever a sequencing run was performed, it yielded over 160 million TCR-beta sequences from 15-18 subjects. MiXCR, applied by TCRdb to the 5' RACE reads, yields one record per CDR3 protein. The profile shows approximately 100,000 distinct CDR3 sequences, 3% to 4.5% of them singletons. This clonotype was seen ten or more times. No antigen is known for it.

Sequencing input: PBMCs. The V call is TRBV20-1, the J call TRBJ2-3; 10 bases agree with TRBD2. The sequence was collected from a young woman with multiple sclerosis. CDR3: CSARDPRRTSGSTDTQYF. The DNA of the CDR3 is TGCAGTGCTAGAGACCCGAGGAGGACTAGCGGTAGCACAGATACGCAGTATTTT.